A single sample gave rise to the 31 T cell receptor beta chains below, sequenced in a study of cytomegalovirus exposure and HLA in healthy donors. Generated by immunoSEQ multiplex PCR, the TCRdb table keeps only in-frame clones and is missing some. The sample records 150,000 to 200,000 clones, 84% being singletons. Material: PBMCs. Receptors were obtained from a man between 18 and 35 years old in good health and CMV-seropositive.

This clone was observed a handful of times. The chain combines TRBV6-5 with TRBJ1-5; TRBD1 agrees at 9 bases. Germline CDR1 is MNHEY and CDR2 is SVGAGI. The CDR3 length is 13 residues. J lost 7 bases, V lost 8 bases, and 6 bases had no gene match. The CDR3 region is CASRTGDGQPQHF. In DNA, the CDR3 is TGTGCCAGCCGGACAGGGGATGGACAGCCCCAGCATTTT.

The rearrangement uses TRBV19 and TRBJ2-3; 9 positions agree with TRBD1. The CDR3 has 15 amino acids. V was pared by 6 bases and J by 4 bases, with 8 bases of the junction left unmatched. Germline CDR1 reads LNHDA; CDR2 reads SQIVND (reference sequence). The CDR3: CASRVRDRAADTQYF. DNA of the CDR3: TGTGCCAGTAGGGTCCGGGACAGGGCTGCAGATACGCAGTATTTT.

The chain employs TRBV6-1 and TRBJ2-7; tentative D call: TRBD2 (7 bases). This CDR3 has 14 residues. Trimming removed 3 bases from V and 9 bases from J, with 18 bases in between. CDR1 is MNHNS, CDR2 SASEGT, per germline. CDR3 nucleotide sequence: TGTGCCAGCAGTGACCGGGGGGCGCAGGCCGGGCAGTACTTC. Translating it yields CASSDRGAQAGQYF.

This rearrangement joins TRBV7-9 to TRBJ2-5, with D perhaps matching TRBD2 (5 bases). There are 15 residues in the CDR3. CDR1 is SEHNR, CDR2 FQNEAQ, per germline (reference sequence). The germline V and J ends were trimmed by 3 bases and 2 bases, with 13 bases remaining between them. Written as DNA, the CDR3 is TGTGCCAGCAGCTTGGGCGGAGGACGGCAAGAGACCCAGTACTTC. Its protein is CASSLGGGRQETQYF.

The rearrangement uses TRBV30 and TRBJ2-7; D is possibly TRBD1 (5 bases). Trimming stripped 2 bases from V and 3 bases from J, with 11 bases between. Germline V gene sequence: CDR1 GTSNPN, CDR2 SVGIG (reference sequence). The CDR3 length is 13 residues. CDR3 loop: CAWSPGSGYEQYF. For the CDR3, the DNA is TGTGCCTGGAGTCCAGGGTCAGGCTACGAGCAGTACTTC.

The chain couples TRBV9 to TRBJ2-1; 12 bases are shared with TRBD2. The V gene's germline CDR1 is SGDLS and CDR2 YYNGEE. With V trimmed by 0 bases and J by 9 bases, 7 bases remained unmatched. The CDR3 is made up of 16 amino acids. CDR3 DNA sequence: TGTGCCAGCAGCGTAGGTTCCGGACTAGCGGGATCTGAGCAGTTCTTC. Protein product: CASSVGSGLAGSEQFF.

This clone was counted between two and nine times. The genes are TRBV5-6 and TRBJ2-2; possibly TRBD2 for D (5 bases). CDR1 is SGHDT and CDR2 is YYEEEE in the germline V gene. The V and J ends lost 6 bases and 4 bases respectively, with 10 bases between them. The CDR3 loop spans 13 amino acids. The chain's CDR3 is CASTPGVTGELFF. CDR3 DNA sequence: TGTGCCAGCACCCCCGGGGTCACCGGGGAGCTGTTTTTT.

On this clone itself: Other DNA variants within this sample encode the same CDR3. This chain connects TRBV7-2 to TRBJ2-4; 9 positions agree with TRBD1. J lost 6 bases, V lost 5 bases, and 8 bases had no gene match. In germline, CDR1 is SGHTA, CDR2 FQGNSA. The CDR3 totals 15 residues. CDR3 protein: CASSKATGGANIQYF. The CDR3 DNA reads TGTGCCAGCAGCAAAGCCACAGGGGGCGCAAACATTCAGTACTTC.

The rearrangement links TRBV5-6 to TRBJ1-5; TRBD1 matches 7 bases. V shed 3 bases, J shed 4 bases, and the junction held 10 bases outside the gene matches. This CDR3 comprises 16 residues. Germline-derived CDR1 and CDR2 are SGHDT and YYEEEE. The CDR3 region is CASSYLTGSKNQPQHF. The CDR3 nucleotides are TGTGCCAGCAGCTACCTGACAGGGTCGAAAAATCAGCCCCAGCATTTT. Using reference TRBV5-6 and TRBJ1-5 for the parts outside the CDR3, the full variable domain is DAGVTQSPTHLIKTRGQQVTLRCSPKSGHDTVSWYQQALGQGPQFIFQYYEEEERQRGNFPDRFSGHQFPNYSSELNVNALLLGDSALYLCASSYLTGSKNQPQHFGDGTRLSIL.

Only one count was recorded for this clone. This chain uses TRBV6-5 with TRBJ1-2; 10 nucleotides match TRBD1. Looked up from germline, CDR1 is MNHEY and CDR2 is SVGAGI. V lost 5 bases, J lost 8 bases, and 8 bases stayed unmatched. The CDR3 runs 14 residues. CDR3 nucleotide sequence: TGTGCCAGCAGTAACCGGGACAGGGGTGTAGGCTACACCTTC. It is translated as CASSNRDRGVGYTF.

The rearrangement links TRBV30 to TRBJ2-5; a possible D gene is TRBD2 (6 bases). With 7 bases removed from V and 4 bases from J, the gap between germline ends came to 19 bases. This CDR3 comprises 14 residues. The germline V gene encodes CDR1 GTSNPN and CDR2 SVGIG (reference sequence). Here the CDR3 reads CASLGIGGPETQYF. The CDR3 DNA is TGTGCCTCTCTAGGGATTGGAGGGCCAGAGACCCAGTACTTC.

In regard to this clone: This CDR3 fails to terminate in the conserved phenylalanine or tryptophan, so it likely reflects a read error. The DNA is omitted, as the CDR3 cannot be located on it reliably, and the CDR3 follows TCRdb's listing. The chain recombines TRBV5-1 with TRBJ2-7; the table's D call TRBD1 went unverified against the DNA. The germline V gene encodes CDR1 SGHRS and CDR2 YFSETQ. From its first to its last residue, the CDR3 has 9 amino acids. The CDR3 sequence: CASSRTGED.

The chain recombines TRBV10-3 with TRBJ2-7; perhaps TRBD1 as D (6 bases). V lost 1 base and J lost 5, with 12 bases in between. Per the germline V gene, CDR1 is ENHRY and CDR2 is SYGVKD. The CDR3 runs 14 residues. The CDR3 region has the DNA TGTGCCATCAGTGAGTTGGCCCAGGGGAACGAGCAGTACTTC. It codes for CAISELAQGNEQYF.

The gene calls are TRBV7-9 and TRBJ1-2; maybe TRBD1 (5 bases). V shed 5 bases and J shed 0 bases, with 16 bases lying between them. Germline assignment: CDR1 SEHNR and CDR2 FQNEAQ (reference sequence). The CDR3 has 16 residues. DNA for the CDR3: TGTGCCAGCAGCCCCACGCCCGGAGGGGCTAACTATGGCTACACCTTC. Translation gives CASSPTPGGANYGYTF.

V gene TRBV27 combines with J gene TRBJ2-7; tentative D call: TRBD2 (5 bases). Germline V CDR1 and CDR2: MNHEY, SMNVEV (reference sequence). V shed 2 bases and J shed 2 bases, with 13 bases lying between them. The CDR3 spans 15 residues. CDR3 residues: CASSLLRERTYEQYF. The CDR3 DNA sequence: TGTGCCAGCAGTTTACTCCGGGAACGCACCTACGAGCAGTACTTC.

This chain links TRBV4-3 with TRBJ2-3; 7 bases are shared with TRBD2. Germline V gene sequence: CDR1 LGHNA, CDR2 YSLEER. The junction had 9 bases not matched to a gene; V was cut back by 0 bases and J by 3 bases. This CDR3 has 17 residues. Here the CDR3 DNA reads TGCGCCAGCAGCCAAGATCAAGGCGGGAGTCGTACAGATACGCAGTATTTT. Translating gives CASSQDQGGSRTDTQYF.

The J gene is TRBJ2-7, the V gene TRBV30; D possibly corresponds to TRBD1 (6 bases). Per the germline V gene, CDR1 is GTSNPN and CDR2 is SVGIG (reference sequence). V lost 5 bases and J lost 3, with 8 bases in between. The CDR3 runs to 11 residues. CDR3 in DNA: TGTGCCTGGGGACAGCTCTACGAGCAGTACTTC. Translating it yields CAWGQLYEQYF.

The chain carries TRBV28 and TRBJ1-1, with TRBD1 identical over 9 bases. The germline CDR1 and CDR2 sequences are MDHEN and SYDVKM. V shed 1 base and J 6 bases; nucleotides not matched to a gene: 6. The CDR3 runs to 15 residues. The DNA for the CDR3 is TGTGCCAGCAGTTTATTTGGACAGGGGAGCGCTGAAGCTTTCTTT. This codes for CASSLFGQGSAEAFF.

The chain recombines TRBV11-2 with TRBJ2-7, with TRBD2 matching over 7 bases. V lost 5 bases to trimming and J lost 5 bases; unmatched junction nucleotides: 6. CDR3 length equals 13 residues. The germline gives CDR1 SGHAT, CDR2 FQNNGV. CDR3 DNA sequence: TGTGCCAGCAGCCCCCAGGCGGGAGACGAGCAGTACTTC. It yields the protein CASSPQAGDEQYF. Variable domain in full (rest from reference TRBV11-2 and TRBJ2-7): EAGVAQSPRYKIIEKRQSVAFWCNPISGHATLYWYQQILGQGPKLLIQFQNNGVVDDSQLPKDRFSAERLKGVDSTLKIQPAKLEDSAVYLCASSPQAGDEQYFGPGTRLTVT.

CDR3 sequence: CASSLGLAGRTDTQYF. The CDR3 bases are TGTGCCAGCAGTTTAGGCCTAGCGGGCCGCACAGATACGCAGTATTTT. The rearrangement uses TRBV27 and TRBJ2-3; TRBD2 matches at 8 bases. The CDR3 consists of 16 residues. J was trimmed by 1 base and V by 2 bases; bases with no gene match: 5. Germline V lookup: CDR1 MNHEY, CDR2 SMNVEV (reference sequence).

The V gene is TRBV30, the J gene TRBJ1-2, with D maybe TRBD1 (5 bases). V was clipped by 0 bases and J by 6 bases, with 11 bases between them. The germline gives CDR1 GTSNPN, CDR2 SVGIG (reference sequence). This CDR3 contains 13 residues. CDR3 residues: CAWSVEARDGYTF. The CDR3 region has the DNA TGTGCCTGGAGTGTCGAAGCCAGGGATGGCTACACCTTC.

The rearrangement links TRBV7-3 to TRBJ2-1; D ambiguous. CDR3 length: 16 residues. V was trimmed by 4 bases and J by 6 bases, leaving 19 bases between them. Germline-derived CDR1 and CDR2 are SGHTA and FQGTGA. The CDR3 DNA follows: TGTGCCAGCAGCTCGAGAGAAGTGCAGGCTCTCAATGAGCAGTTCTTC. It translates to CASSSREVQALNEQFF.

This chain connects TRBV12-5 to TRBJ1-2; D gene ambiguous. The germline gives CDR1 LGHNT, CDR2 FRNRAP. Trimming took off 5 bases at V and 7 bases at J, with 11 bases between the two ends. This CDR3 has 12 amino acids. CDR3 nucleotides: TGTGCTAGTGGTCCTCCGACTGGTGGCTACACCTTC. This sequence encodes CASGPPTGGYTF.

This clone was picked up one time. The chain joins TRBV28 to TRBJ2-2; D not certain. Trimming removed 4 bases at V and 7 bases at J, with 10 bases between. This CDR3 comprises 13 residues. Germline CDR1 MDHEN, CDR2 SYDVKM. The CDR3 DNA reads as TGTGCCAGCAGTTCTTACCGCGGCGGGGAGCTGTTTTTT. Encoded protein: CASSSYRGGELFF.

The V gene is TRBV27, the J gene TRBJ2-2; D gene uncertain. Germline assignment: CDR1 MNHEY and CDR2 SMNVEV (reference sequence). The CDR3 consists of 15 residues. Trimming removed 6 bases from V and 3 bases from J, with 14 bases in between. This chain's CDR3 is CASSFSHYDTGELFF. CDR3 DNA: TGTGCCAGCAGCTTTTCGCACTACGACACCGGGGAGCTGTTTTTT.

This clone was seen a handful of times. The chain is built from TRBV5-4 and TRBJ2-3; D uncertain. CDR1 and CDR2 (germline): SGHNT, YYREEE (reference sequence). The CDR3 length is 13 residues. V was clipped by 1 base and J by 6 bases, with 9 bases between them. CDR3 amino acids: CASSLRLVDTQYF. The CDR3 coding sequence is TGTGCCAGCAGCTTGAGACTCGTTGATACGCAGTATTTT.

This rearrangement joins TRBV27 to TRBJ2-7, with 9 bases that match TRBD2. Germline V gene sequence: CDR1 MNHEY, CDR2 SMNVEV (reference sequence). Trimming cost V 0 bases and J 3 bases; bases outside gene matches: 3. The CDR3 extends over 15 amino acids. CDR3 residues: CASSLSGTSSYEQYF. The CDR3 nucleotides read TGTGCCAGCAGTTTATCCGGGACTAGCAGCTACGAGCAGTACTTC.

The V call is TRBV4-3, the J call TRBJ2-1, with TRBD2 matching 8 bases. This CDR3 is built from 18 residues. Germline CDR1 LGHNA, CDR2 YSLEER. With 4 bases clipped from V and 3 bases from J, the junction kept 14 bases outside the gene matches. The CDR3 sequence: CASSRVAVTGGYYNEQFF. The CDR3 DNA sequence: TGCGCCAGCAGCCGAGTGGCTGTTACGGGGGGGTACTACAATGAGCAGTTCTTC.

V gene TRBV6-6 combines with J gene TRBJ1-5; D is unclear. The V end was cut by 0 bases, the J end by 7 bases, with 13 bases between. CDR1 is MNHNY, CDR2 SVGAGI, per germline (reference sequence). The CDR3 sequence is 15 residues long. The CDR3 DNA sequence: TGTGCCAGCAGTTACTCGGACGGGGTCGGACAGCCCCAGCATTTT. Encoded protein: CASSYSDGVGQPQHF.

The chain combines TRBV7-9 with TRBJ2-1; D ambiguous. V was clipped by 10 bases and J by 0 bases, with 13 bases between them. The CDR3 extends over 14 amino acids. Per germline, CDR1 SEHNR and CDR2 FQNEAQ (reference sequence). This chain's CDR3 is CATEPVSSYNEQFF. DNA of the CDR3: TGTGCCACCGAGCCGGTGTCCTCCTACAATGAGCAGTTCTTC.

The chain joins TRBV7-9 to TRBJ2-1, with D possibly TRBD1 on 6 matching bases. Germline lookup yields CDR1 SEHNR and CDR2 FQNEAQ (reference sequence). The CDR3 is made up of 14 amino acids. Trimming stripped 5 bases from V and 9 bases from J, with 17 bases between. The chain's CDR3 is CASSISPGVGEQFF. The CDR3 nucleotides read TGTGCCAGCAGCATATCCCCAGGGGTAGGTGAGCAGTTCTTC.